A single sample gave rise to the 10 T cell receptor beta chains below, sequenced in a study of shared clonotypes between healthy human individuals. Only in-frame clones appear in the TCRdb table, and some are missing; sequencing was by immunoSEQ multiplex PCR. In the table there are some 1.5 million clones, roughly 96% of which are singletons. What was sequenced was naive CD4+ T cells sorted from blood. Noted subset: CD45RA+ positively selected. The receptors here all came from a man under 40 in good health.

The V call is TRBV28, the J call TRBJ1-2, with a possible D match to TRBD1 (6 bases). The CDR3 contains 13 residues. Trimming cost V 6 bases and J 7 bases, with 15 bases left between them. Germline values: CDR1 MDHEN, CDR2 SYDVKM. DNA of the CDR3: TGTGCCAGCAGCTTTACAGGGATCCTTGGCTACACCTTC. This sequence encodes CASSFTGILGYTF.

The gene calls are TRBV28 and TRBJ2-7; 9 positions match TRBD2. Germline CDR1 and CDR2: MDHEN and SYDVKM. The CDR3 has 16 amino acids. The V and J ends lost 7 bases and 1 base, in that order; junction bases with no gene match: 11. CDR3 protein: CASTRGGLMGSYEQYF. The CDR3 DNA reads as TGTGCCAGCACGCGGGGGGGTCTGATGGGATCCTACGAGCAGTACTTC. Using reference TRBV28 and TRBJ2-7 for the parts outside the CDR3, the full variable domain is DVKVTQSSRYLVKRTGEKVFLECVQDMDHENMFWYRQDPGLGLRLIYFSYDVKMKEKGDIPEGYSVSREKKERFSLILESASTNQTSMYLCASTRGGLMGSYEQYFGPGTRLTVT.

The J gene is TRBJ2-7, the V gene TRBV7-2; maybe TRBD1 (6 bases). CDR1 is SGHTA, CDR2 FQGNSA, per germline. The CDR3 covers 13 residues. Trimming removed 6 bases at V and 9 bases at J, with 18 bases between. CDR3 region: CASRQGHENAQYF. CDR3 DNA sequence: TGTGCCAGCAGACAGGGACATGAGAATGCGCAGTACTTC.

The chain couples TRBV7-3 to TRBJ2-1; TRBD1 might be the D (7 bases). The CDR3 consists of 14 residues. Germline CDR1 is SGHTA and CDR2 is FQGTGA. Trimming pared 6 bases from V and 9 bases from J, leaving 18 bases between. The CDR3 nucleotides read TGTGCCAGCAGGGAGGGGACAGCCTTAGGTGAGCAGTTCTTC. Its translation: CASREGTALGEQFF. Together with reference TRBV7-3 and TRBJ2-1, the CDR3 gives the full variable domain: GAGVSQTPSNKVTEKGKYVELRCDPISGHTALYWYRQSLGQGPEFLIYFQGTGAADDSGLPNDRFFAVRPEGSVSTLKIQRTERGDSAVYLCASREGTALGEQFFGPGTRLTVL.

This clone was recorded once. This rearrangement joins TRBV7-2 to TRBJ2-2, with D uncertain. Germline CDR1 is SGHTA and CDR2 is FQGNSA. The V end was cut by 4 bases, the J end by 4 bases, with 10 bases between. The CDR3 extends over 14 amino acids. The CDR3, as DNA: TGTGCCAGCAGCTGGGATAGTCGCACCGGGGAGCTGTTTTTT. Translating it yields CASSWDSRTGELFF. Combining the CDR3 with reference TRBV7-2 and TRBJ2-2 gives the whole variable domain GAGVSQSPSNKVTEKGKDVELRCDPISGHTALYWYRQSLGQGLEFLIYFQGNSAPDKSGLPSDRFSAERTGGSVSTLTIQRTQQEDSAVYLCASSWDSRTGELFFGEGSRLTVL.

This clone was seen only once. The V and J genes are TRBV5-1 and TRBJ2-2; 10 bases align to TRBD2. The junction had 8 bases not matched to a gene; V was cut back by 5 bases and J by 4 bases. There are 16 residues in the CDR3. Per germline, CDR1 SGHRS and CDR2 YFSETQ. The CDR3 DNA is TGCGCCAGCAGATTTCCGGGACTAGCGTCCACCGGGGAGCTGTTTTTT. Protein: CASRFPGLASTGELFF.

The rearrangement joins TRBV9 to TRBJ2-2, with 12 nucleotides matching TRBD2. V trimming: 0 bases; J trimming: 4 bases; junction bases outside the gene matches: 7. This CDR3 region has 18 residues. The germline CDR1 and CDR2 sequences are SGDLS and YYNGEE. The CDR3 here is CASSVEGGLAGLTGELFF. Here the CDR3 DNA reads TGTGCCAGCAGCGTAGAGGGAGGACTAGCGGGACTCACCGGGGAGCTGTTTTTT.

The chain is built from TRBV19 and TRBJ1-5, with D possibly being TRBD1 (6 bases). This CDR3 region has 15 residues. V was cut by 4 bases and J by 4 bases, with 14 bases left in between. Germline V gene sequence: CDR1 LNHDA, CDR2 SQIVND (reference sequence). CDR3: CASSTDSTLNQPQHF. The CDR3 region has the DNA TGTGCCAGTAGTACGGACAGCACTTTAAATCAGCCCCAGCATTTT. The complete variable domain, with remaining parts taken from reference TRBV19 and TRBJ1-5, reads DGGITQSPKYLFRKEGQNVTLSCEQNLNHDAMYWYRQDPGQGLRLIYYSQIVNDFQKGDIAEGYSVSREKKESFPLTVTSAQKNPTAFYLCASSTDSTLNQPQHFGDGTRLSIL.

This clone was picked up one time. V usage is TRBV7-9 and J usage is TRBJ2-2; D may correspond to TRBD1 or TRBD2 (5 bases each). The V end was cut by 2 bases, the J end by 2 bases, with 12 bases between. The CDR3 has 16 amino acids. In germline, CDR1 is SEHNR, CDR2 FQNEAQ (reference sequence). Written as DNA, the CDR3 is TGTGCCAGCAGCTTACTCGGCAGGGACAACACCGGGGAGCTGTTTTTT. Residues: CASSLLGRDNTGELFF.

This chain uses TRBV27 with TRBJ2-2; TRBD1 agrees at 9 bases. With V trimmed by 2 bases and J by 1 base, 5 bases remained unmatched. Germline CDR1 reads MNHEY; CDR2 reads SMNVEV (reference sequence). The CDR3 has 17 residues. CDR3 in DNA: TGTGCCAGCAGTTTAGTCGGACAGGGGCTGAACACCGGGGAGCTGTTTTTT. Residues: CASSLVGQGLNTGELFF.